The rows below give T cell receptor beta chains drawn from one sample of a study of cytomegalovirus exposure and HLA in healthy donors. Produced via immunoSEQ multiplex PCR; TCRdb's table is partial and in-frame only. Found here are 120,000 to 150,000 clones, around 90% of them singletons; the top ten hold 4.5%. The sample comprised PBMCs. The source of these receptors is a man aged 18 to 29 in good health and CMV-seropositive. Both conserved end residues are part of each CDR3. The D gene is left open where the match is weak. Some rows have no size entry. The others give once, few or many, or a class for an expanded clone.

TRBJ1-1	NA	NA	TRBV30	CAWQGSSYDTEAFF	TGTGCCTGGCAGGGATCGTCGTATGACACTGAAGCTTTCTTT
TRBJ2-1	TRBD2	NA	TRBV9	CASSAGEGPGLGEQFF	TGTGCCAGCAGCGCCGGGGAGGGGCCCGGGTTAGGGGAGCAGTTCTTC
TRBJ1-5	NA	NA	TRBV5-6	CASSLEGRRNQPQHF	TGTGCCAGCAGCTTGGAAGGGAGGCGGAATCAGCCCCAGCATTTT
TRBJ2-5	NA	NA	TRBV18	CASSPYKRPQETQYF	TGTGCCAGCTCACCATATAAGCGGCCCCAAGAGACCCAGTACTTC
TRBJ2-1	TRBD1	NA	TRBV25-1	CASRGHRGSLGEQFF	TGTGCCAGCAGAGGGCACAGGGGCTCCCTGGGGGAGCAGTTCTTC
TRBJ1-3	TRBD1	NA	TRBV18	CASSRDRSKDTIYF	TGTGCCAGCTCGCGGGACAGGTCTAAGGACACCATATATTTT
TRBJ1-1	NA	once	TRBV28	CASSFTLNTEAFF	TGTGCCAGCAGTTTTACATTGAACACTGAAGCTTTCTTT
TRBJ2-1	TRBD2	NA	TRBV6-5	CASSLSGGSYNEQFF	TGTGCCAGCAGTCTAAGCGGGGGCTCCTACAATGAGCAGTTCTTC
TRBJ2-3	TRBD2	few	TRBV15	CATSRTSGPDTQYF	TGTGCCACCAGCAGGACTAGCGGGCCAGATACGCAGTATTTT
TRBJ2-1	TRBD2	NA	TRBV5-4	CASSLGLAARNEQFF	TGTGCCAGCAGCTTGGGGCTAGCGGCTAGGAATGAGCAGTTCTTC
TRBJ2-1	TRBD2	once	TRBV6-5	CASSTGLAINEQFF	TGTGCCAGCAGTACCGGACTAGCGATTAATGAGCAGTTCTTC
TRBJ1-4	NA	NA	TRBV15	CATSRQGYINEKLFF	TGTGCCACCAGCAGACAGGGATATATTAATGAAAAACTGTTTTTT
TRBJ1-3	NA	NA	TRBV28	CASSFGNTIYF	TGTGCCAGCAGTTTTGGCAACACCATATATTTT
TRBJ2-1	NA	NA	TRBV5-1	CASSLSRVPEQFF	TGCGCCAGCAGCTTGAGCCGGGTACCAGAGCAGTTCTTC
TRBJ1-1	NA	NA	TRBV6-6	CASSHINTEAFF	TGTGCCAGCAGCCACATTAACACTGAAGCTTTCTTT
TRBJ2-1	TRBD2	NA	TRBV4-1	CASSPPGLAPNEQFF	TGCGCCAGCAGCCCCCCGGGACTAGCCCCAAATGAGCAGTTCTTC
TRBJ1-1	TRBD1	NA	TRBV18	CASSPNLGQGAEAFF	TGTGCCAGCTCACCAAATCTCGGACAGGGCGCTGAAGCTTTCTTT
TRBJ1-3	TRBD1	NA	TRBV4-1	CASSPTGDGNTIYF	TGCGCCAGCAGCCCGACAGGGGACGGAAACACCATATATTTT
TRBJ1-4	TRBD1	NA	TRBV6-5	CASSYSPGQGSEKLFF	TGTGCCAGCAGTTACTCTCCGGGACAGGGCAGTGAAAAACTGTTTTTT
TRBJ2-1	TRBD2	NA	TRBV30	CAWSTASGSYNEQFF	TGTGCCTGGAGTACAGCTAGCGGATCCTACAATGAGCAGTTCTTC
TRBJ2-1	NA	NA	TRBV2	CASQYFEGDEQFF	TGTGCCAGCCAGTACTTCGAGGGTGATGAGCAGTTCTTC
TRBJ2-5	NA	NA	TRBV11-2	CASSLGEAETQYF	TGTGCCAGCAGCTTAGGGGAGGCGGAGACCCAGTACTTC
TRBJ1-1	NA	NA	TRBV6-5	CASSYSPGSTEAFF	TGTGCCAGCAGTTACTCTCCCGGGAGCACTGAAGCTTTCTTT
TRBJ1-2	TRBD1	NA	TRBV5-4	CASSLDRGNYGYTF	TGTGCCAGCAGTTTGGACAGGGGTAACTATGGCTACACCTTC